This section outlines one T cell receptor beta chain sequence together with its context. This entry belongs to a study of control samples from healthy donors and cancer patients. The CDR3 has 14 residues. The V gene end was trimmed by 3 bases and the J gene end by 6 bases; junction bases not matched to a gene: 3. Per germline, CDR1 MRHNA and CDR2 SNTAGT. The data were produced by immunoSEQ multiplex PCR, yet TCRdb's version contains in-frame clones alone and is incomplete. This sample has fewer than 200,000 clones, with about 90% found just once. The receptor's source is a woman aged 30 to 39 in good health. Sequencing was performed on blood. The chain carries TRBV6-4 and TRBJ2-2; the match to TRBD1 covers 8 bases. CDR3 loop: CASSEDRVAGELFF. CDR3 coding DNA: TGTGCCAGCAGTGAGGACAGGGTGGCCGGGGAGCTGTTTTTT.